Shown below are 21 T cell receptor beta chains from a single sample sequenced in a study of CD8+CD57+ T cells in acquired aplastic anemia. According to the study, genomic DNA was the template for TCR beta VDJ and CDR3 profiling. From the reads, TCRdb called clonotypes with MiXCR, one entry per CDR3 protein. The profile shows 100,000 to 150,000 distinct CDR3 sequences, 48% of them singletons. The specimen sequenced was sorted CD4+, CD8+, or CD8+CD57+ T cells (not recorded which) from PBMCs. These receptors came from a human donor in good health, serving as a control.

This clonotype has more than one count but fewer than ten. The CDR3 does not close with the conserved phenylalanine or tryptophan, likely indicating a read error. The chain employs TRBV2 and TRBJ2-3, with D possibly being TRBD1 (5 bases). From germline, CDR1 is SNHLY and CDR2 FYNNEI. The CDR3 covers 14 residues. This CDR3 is CASRPRVRTGTQYL. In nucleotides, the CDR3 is TGTGCCAGCAGACCCCGGGTGCGCACAGGTACGCAGTATCTT.

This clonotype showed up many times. The CDR3 protein is CATSEGGGSEQYF. In DNA form, the CDR3 reads TGTGCCACCAGTGAGGGAGGCGGTAGCGAGCAGTACTTC. V is TRBV24-1 and J is TRBJ2-7; possible D gene TRBD2, 6 bases. Germline V CDR1 and CDR2: KGHDR, SFDVKD. The CDR3 runs 13 residues. V lost 4 bases, J lost 6 bases, and 12 bases lay in between.

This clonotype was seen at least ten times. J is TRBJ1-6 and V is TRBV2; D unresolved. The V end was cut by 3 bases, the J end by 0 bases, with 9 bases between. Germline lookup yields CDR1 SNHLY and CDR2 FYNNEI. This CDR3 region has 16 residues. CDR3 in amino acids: CASSDRRSSYNSPLHF. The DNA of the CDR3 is TGTGCCAGCAGTGACCGTCGAAGCTCCTATAATTCACCCCTCCACTTT. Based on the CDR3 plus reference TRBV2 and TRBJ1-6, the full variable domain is EPEVTQTPSHQVTQMGQEVILRCVPISNHLYFYWYRQILGQKVEFLVSFYNNEISEKSEIFDDQFSVERPDGSNFTLKIRSTKLEDSAMYFCASSDRRSSYNSPLHFGNGTRLTVT.

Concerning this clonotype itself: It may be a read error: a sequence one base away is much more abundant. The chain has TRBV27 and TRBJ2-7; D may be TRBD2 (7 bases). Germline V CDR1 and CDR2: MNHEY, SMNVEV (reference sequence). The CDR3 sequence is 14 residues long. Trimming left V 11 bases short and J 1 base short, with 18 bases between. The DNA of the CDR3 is TGTGCCCGCACCTCTAGGGGGGGTTCCTACGAGCAGTACTTC. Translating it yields CARTSRGGSYEQYF.

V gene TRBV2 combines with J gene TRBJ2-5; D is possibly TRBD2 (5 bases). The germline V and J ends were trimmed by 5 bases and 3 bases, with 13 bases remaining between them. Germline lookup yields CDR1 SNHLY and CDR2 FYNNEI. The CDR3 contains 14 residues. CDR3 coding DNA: TGTGCCAGCAGTAACGGAGGACTGAAAGAGACCCAGTACTTC. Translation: CASSNGGLKETQYF.

The CDR3, as DNA: TGTGCCAGTAGTATTGGAACGGATATTTCGTATAGCAATCAGCCCCAGCATTTT. Its protein is CASSIGTDISYSNQPQHF. The rearrangement joins TRBV19 to TRBJ1-5; D ambiguous. Trimming left V 3 bases short and J 0 bases short, with 18 bases between. The germline V gene has CDR1 LNHDA and CDR2 SQIVND (reference sequence). The CDR3 is 18 residues long.

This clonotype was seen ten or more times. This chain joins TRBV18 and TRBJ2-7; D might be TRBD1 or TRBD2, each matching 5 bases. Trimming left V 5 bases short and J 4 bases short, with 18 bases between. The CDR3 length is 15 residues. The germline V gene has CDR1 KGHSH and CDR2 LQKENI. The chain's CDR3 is CASSATRAEGYEQYF. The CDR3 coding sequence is TGTGCCAGCTCAGCCACCAGAGCTGAGGGGTACGAGCAGTACTTC.

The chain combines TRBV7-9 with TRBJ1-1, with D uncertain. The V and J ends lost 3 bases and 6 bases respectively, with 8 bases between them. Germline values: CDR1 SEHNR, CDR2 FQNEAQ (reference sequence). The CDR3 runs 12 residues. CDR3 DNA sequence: TGTGCCAGCAGCTTCTTTTCGGCTGAAGCTTTCTTT. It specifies CASSFFSAEAFF.

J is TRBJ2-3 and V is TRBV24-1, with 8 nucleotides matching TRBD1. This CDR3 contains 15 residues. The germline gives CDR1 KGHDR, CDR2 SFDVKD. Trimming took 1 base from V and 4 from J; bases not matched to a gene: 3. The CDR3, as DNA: TGTGCCACCAGTGATTTAGGACAGGGTGCAGATACGCAGTATTTT. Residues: CATSDLGQGADTQYF.

The CDR3 sequence is CASSYRIKGQGWSNQPQHF. The CDR3 DNA follows: TGTGCCAGCAGTTACCGCATAAAGGGACAGGGTTGGTCAAATCAGCCCCAGCATTTT. This chain connects TRBV7-2 to TRBJ1-5, with TRBD1 matching 9 bases. Germline-derived CDR1 and CDR2 are SGHTA and FQGNSA. V dropped 6 bases and J dropped 4; count of bases not matched to a gene: 19. This CDR3 is built from 19 residues.

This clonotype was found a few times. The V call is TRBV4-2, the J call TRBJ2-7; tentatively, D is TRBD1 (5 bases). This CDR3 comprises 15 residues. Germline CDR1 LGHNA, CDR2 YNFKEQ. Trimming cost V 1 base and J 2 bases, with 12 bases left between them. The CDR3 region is CASSQGQGSTYEQYF. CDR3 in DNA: TGTGCCAGCAGCCAAGGGCAGGGATCGACCTACGAGCAGTACTTC.

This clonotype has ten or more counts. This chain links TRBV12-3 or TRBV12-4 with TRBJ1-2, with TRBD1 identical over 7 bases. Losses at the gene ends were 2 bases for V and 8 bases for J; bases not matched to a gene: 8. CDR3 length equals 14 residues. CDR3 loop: CASSLIGGRGGYTF. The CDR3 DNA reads TGTGCCAGCAGTTTAATAGGGGGCCGGGGCGGCTACACCTTC.

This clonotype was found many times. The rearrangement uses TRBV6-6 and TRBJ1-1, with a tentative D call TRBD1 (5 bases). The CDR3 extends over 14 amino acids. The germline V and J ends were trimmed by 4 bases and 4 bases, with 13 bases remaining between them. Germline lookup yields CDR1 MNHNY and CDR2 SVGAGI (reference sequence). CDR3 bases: TGTGCCAGCAGTTTTGGGTTGGGGGGCACTGAAGCTTTCTTT. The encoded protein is CASSFGLGGTEAFF.

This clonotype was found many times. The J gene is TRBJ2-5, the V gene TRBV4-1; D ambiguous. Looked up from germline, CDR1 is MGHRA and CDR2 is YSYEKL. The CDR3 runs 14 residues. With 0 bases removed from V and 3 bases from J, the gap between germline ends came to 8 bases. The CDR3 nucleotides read TGCGCCAGCAGCCAAGATTATCCGAAAGAGACCCAGTACTTC. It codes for CASSQDYPKETQYF.

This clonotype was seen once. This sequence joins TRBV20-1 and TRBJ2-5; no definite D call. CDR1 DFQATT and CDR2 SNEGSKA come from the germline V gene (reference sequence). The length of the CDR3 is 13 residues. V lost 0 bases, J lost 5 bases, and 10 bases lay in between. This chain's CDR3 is CSAREPHKETQYF. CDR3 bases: TGCAGTGCTAGAGAACCGCACAAGGAGACCCAGTACTTC.

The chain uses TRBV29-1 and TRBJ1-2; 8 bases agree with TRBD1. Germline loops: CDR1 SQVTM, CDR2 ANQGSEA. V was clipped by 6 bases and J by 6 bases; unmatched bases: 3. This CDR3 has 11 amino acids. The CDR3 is CSVRDRNGYTF. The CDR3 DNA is TGCAGCGTCAGGGACAGGAATGGCTACACCTTC.

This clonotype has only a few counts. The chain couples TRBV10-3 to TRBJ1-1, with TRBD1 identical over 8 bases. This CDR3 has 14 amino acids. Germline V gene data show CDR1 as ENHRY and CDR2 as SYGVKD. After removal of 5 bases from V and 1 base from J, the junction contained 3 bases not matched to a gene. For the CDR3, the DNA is TGTGCCATCAGTTCCGGGACAGGGAACACTGAAGCTTTCTTT. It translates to CAISSGTGNTEAFF.

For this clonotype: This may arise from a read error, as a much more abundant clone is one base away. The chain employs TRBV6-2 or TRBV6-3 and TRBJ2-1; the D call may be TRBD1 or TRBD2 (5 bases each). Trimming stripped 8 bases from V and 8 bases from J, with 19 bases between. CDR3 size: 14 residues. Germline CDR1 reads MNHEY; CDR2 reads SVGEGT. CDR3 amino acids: CASDTRDGRDEQFF. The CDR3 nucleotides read TGTGCCAGCGACACCCGGGACGGTCGGGATGAGCAGTTCTTC.

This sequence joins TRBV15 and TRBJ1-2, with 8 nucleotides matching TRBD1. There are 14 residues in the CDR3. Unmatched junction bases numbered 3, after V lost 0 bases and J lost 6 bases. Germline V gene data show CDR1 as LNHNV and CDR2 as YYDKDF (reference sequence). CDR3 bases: TGTGCCACCAGCAGAGATCAGGGGGCGGATGGCTACACCTTC. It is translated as CATSRDQGADGYTF.

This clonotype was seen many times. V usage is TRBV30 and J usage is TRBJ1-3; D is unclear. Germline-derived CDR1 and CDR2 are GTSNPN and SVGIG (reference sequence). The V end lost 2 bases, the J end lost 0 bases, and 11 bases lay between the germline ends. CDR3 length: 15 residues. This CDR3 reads CAWSIGPNSGNTIYF. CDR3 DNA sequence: TGTGCCTGGAGTATTGGACCGAACTCTGGAAACACCATATATTTT.

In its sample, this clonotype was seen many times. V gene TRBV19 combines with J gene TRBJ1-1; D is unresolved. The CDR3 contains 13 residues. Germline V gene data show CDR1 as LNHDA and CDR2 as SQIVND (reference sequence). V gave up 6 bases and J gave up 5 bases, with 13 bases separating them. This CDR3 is CASSPQVRTEAFF. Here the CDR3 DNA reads TGTGCCAGTAGCCCCCAGGTGAGGACTGAAGCTTTCTTT.